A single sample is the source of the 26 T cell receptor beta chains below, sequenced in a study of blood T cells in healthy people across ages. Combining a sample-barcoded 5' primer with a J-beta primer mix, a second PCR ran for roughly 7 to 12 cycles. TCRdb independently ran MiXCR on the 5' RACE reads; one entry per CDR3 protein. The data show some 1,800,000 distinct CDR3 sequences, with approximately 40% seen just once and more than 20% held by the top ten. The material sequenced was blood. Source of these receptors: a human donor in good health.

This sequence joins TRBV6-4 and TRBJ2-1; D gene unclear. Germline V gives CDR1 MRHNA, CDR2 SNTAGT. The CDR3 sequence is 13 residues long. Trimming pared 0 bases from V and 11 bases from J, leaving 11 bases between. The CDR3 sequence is CASSDSPTEKQFF. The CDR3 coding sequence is TGTGCCAGCAGTGACTCCCCCACTGAAAAGCAGTTCTTC.

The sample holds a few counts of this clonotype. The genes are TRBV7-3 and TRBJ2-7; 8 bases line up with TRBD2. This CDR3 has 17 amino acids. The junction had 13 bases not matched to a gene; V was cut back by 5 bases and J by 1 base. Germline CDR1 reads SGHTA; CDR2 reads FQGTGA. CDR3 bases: TGTGCCAGCAGCCTACACGCACCGGGGGGGGGATCCTACGAGCAGTACTTC. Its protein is CASSLHAPGGGSYEQYF. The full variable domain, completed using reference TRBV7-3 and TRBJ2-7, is GAGVSQTPSNKVTEKGKYVELRCDPISGHTALYWYRQSLGQGPEFLIYFQGTGAADDSGLPNDRFFAVRPEGSVSTLKIQRTERGDSAVYLCASSLHAPGGGSYEQYFGPGTRLTVT.

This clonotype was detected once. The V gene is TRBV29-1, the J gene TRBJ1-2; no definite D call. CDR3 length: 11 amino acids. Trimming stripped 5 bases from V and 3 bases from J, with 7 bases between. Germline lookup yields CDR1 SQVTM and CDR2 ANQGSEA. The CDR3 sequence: CSVKGYYGYTF. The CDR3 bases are TGCAGCGTTAAAGGGTACTATGGCTACACCTTC.

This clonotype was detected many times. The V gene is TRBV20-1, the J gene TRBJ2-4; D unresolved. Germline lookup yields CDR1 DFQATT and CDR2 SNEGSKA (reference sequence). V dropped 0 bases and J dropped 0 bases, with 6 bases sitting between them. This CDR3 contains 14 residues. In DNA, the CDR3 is TGCAGTGCTAGAGATCCCCTAGCCAAAAACATTCAGTACTTC. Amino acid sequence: CSARDPLAKNIQYF.

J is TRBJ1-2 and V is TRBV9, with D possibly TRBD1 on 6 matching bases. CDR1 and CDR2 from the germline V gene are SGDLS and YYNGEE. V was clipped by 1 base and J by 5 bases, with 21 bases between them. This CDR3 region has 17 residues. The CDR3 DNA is TGTGCCAGCAGCGTATCGACAGGATCCTATCCTCTTTATGGCTACACCTTC. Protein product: CASSVSTGSYPLYGYTF.

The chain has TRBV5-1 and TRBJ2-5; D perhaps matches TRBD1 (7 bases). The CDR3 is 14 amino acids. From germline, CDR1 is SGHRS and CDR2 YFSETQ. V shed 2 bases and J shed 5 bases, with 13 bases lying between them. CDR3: CASSFRGAEETQYF. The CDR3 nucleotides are TGCGCCAGCAGCTTCAGGGGGGCGGAGGAGACCCAGTACTTC.

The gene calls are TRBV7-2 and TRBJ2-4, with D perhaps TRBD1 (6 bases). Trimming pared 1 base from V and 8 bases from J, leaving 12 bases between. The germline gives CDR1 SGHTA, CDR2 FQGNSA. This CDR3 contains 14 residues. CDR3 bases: TGTGCCAGCAGCTTAGACAGGGCTTCAGACATTCAGTACTTC. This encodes CASSLDRASDIQYF.

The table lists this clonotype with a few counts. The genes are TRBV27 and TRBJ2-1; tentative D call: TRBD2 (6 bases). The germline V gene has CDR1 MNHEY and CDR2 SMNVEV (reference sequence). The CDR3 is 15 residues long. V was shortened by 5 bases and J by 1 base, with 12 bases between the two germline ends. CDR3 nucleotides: TGTGCCAGCAGTCCTTCGCGGGAATCCTACAATGAGCAGTTCTTC. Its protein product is CASSPSRESYNEQFF.

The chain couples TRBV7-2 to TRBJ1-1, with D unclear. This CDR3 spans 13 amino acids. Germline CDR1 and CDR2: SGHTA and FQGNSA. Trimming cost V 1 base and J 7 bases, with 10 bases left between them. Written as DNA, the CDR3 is TGTGCCAGCAGCTTAGAGGCAGTTGATGAAGCTTTCTTT. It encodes CASSLEAVDEAFF.

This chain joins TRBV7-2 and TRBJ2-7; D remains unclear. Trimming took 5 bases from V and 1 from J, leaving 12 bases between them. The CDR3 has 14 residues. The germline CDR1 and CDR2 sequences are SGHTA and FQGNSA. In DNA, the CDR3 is TGTGCCAGCAGCCGATCCGGGCGTTCCTACGAGCAGTACTTC. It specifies CASSRSGRSYEQYF. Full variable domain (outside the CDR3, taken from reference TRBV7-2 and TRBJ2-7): GAGVSQSPSNKVTEKGKDVELRCDPISGHTALYWYRQSLGQGLEFLIYFQGNSAPDKSGLPSDRFSAERTGGSVSTLTIQRTQQEDSAVYLCASSRSGRSYEQYFGPGTRLTVT.

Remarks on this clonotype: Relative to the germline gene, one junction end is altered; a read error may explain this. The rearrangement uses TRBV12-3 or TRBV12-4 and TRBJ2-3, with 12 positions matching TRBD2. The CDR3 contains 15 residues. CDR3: CASSKTSGGTDMQYF. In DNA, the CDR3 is TGTGCCAGCAGTAAGACTAGCGGGGGCACAGATATGCAGTATTTT.

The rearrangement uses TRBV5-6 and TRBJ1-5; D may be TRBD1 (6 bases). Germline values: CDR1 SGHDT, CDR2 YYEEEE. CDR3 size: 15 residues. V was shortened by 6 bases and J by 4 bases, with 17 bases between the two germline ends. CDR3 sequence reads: CASTTRDNPNQPQHF. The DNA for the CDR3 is TGTGCCAGCACCACCAGGGACAACCCAAATCAGCCCCAGCATTTT.

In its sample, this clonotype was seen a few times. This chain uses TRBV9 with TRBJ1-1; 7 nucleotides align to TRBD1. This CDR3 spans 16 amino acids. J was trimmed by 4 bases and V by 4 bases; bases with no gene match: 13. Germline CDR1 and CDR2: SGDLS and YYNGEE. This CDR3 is CASSLGGSHKGTEAFF. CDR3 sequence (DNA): TGTGCCAGCAGCCTAGGGGGCAGTCATAAAGGCACTGAAGCTTTCTTT. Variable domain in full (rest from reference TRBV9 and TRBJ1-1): DSGVTQTPKHLITATGQRVTLRCSPRSGDLSVYWYQQSLDQGLQFLIQYYNGEERAKGNILERFSAQQFPDLHSELNLSSLELGDSALYFCASSLGGSHKGTEAFFGQGTRLTVV.

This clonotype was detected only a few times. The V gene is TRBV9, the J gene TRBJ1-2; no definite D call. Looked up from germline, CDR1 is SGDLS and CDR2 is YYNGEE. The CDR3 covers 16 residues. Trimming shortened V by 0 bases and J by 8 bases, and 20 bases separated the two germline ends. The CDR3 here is CASSVAGDGSLGGYTF. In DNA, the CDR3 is TGTGCCAGCAGCGTAGCGGGCGATGGATCTCTCGGAGGCTACACCTTC.

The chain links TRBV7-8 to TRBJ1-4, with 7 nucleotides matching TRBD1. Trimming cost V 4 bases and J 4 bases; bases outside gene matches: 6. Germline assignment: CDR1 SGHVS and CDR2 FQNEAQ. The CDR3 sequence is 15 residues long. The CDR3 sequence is CASSWAGTVNEKLFF. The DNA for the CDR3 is TGTGCCAGCAGCTGGGCAGGGACAGTTAATGAAAAACTGTTTTTT. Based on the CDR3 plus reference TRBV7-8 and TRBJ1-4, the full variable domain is GAGVSQSPRYKVAKRGQDVALRCDPISGHVSLFWYQQALGQGPEFLTYFQNEAQLDKSGLPSDRFFAERPEGSVSTLKIQRTQQEDSAVYLCASSWAGTVNEKLFFGSGTQLSVL.

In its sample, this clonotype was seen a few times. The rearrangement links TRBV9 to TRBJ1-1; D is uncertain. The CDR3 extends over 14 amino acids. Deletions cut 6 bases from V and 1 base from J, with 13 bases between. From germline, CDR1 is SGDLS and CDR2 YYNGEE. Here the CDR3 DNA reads TGTGCCAGCACCGTCAGCACTCGGAACACTGAAGCTTTCTTT. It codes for CASTVSTRNTEAFF.

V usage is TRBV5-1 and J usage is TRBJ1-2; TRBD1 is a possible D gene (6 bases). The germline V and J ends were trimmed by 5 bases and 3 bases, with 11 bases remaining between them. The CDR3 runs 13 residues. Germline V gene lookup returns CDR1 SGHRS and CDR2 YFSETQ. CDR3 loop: CASRKAGDYGYTF. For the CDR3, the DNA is TGCGCCAGCAGAAAAGCAGGGGACTATGGCTACACCTTC.

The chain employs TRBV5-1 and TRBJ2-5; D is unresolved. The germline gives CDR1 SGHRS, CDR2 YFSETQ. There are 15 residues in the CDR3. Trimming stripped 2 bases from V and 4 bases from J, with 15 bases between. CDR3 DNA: TGCGCCAGCAGCTTCGAGGAGACGGTTCGAGAGACCCAGTACTTC. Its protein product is CASSFEETVRETQYF.

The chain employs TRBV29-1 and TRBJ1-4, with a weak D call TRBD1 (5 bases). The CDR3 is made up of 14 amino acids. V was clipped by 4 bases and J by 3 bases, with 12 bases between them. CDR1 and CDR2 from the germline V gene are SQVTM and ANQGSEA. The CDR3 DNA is TGCAGCGTTGGAATAACAGGTGCTAATGAAAAACTGTTTTTT. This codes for CSVGITGANEKLFF.

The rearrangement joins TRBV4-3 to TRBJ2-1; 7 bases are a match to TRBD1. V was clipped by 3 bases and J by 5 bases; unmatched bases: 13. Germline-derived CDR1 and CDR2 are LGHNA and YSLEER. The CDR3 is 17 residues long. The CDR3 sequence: CASSHDPLGTEDNEQFF. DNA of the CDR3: TGCGCCAGCAGCCATGATCCCCTTGGGACAGAAGACAATGAGCAGTTCTTC.

The CDR3 DNA reads TGTGCCAGCAGCTGGGGACGGACGAACACTGAAGCTTTCTTT. Translating it yields CASSWGRTNTEAFF. The chain employs TRBV6-1 and TRBJ1-1, with D possibly TRBD1 on 5 matching bases. The CDR3 sequence is 14 residues long. V lost 6 bases, J lost 1 base, and 12 bases lay in between. Germline V lookup: CDR1 MNHNS, CDR2 SASEGT.

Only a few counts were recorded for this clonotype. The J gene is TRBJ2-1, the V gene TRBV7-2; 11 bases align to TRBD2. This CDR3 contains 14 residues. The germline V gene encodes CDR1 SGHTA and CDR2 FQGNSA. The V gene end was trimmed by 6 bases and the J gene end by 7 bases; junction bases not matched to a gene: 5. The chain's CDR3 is CASSFSGGENEQFF. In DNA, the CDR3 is TGTGCCAGCAGTTTTAGCGGGGGGGAGAATGAGCAGTTCTTC.

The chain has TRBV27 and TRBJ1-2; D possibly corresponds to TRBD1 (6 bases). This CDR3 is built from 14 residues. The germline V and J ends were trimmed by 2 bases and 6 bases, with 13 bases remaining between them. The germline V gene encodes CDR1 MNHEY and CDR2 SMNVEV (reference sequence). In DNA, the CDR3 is TGTGCCAGCAGTTTAACGGGGGCGAAGGATGGCTACACCTTC. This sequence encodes CASSLTGAKDGYTF.

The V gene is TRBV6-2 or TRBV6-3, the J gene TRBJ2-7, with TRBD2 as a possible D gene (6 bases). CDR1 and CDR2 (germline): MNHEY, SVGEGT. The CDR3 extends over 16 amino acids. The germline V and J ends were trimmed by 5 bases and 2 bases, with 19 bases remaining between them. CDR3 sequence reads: CASSARRDSRPYEQYF. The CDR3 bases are TGTGCCAGCAGTGCCCGCCGGGACTCAAGACCCTACGAGCAGTACTTC.

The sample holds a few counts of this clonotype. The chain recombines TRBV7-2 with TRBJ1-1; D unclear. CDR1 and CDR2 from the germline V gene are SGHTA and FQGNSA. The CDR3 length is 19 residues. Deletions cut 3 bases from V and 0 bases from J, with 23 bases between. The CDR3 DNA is TGTGCCAGCAGCTTGGCCTTGAGAGACCCCGAGGACCTGAACACTGAAGCTTTCTTT. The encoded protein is CASSLALRDPEDLNTEAFF.

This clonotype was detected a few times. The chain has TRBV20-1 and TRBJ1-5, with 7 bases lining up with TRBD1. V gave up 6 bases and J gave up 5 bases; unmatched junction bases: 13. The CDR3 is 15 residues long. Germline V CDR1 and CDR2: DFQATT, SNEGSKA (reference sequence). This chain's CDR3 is CSAIPTQGTHQPQHF. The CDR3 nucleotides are TGCAGTGCCATCCCTACACAGGGGACTCATCAGCCCCAGCATTTT.